This T cell receptor beta chain was sequenced in a study of vaccination and CD4 T cells after COVID-19. Study information: Convalescent patients gave post-COVID blood a median approximately 100 days post-diagnosis, range 35 to 161.

Of note for this clonotype: The antigen is unknown.

CDR3 length: 18 residues. V gave up 3 bases and J gave up 0 bases; unmatched junction bases: 11. CDR1 is MNHEY, CDR2 SVGAGI, per germline. Treatment described: roughly 10-day PBMC culture with coronavirus spike peptide pools or control peptides (ViraFEST assay). The Oncomine TCR Beta short-read assay was applied to DNA of cultured CD4+ T cells. In TCRdb, the PCR reads were re-called with MiXCR into one record per CDR3 protein. The data show approximately 26,000 distinct CDR3 sequences, around 65% seen once. Sequenced material: CD4+ T cells from blood, cultured in vitro. The TCR was taken from a human donor who had recovered from COVID-19. V gene TRBV6-5 combines with J gene TRBJ2-7; TRBD2 aligns across 10 bases. The CDR3 spells CASSYSPSGSLLSYEQYF. The CDR3 nucleotides are TGTGCCAGCAGTTATTCGCCTAGCGGGAGTCTCCTCTCCTACGAGCAGTACTTC.